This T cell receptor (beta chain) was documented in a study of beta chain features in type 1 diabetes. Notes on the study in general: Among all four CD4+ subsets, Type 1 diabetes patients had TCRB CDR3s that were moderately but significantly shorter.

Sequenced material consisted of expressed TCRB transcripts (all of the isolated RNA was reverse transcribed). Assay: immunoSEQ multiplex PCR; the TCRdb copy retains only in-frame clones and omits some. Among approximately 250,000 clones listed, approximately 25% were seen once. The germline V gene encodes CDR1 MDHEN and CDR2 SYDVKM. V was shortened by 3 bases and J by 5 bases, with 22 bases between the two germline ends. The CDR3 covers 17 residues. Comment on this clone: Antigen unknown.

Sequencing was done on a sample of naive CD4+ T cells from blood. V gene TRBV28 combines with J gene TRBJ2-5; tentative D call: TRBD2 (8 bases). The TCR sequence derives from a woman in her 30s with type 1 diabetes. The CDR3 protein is CASSFVPGRGQGETQYF. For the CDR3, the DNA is TGTGCCAGCAGTTTCGTCCCCGGGAGGGGGCAGGGGGAGACCCAGTACTTC.